The T cell receptor beta chain described here comes from a study of cytomegalovirus exposure and HLA in healthy donors. Study-wide points: The majority of TCR sequences were rare, yet some public TCRs appeared in many donors.

PCR involved 60 Vbeta and 13 Jbeta primers. Clones were read by immunoSEQ multiplex PCR, and TCRdb kept only the in-frame ones, dropping some. The sample has more than 95,000 clones, about 80% seen once. In regard to this clone: Antigen unknown.

Germline V gene data show CDR1 as SGHAT and CDR2 as FQNNGV. J gave up 4 bases and V 4 bases, and 6 bases lay outside the gene matches. CDR3 length: 14 amino acids. The sequenced material came from PBMCs. This sequence joins TRBV11-2 and TRBJ2-5; TRBD1 agrees at 7 bases. The source is a woman aged 45 to 65 in good health and CMV-seronegative. CDR3 nucleotide sequence: TGTGCCAGCAGCTCGGAGACAGGGCCAGAGACCCAGTACTTC. Residues: CASSSETGPETQYF.